This is a list of T cell receptor beta chains from one sample in a study of cytomegalovirus exposure and HLA in healthy donors. Measured with immunoSEQ multiplex PCR; TCRdb has only the in-frame clones, and not every one. The table lists around 200,000 clones, 70% to 85% of them singletons. The sequenced sample consisted of PBMCs. The receptors originated from a girl aged 2-10 years in good health and CMV-seronegative. Both conserved end residues are part of each CDR3. D genes are given only for firm matches. Rows give clone size only sometimes, using once, few, many, or a class for an expanded clone.

J gene,clone size,V gene,D gene,CDR3 protein,CDR3 DNA
TRBJ2-3,NA,TRBV6-5,NA,CASSYSSLDTQYF,TGTGCCAGCAGTTACTCGAGTCTAGATACGCAGTATTTT
TRBJ1-1,NA,TRBV7-9,NA,CASTELGGVAEAFF,TGTGCCAGCACCGAATTAGGGGGGGTAGCTGAAGCTTTCTTT
TRBJ1-1,NA,TRBV11-2,NA,CASSLSRVFTEAFF,TGTGCCAGCAGCCTGAGCAGGGTCTTCACTGAAGCTTTCTTT
TRBJ1-5,NA,TRBV25-1,TRBD1,CASRGQGEQPQHF,TGTGCCAGCAGGGGACAGGGGGAACAGCCCCAGCATTTT
TRBJ2-2,NA,TRBV5-6,NA,CASSWWDLGVRTGELFF,TGTGCCAGCAGCTGGTGGGACTTGGGTGTGCGTACCGGGGAGCTGTTTTTT
TRBJ1-5,NA,TRBV15,NA,CATSSDGTPNQPQHF,TGTGCCACCAGCAGCGACGGGACACCTAATCAGCCCCAGCATTTT
TRBJ1-5,NA,TRBV27,TRBD1,CASSLSTPGQASSNQPQHF,TGTGCCAGCAGTTTATCCACTCCGGGACAGGCTTCGAGCAATCAGCCCCAGCATTTT
TRBJ1-2,NA,TRBV7-2,NA,CASSYGRVAYGYTF,TGTGCCAGCAGCTATGGCAGGGTGGCGTATGGCTACACCTTC
TRBJ2-1,NA,TRBV10-2,NA,CASSEGVYYNEQFF,TGCGCCAGCAGTGAAGGGGTGTATTACAATGAGCAGTTCTTC
TRBJ1-2,NA,TRBV25-1,NA,CASRGPTGGSYGYTF,TGTGCCAGCAGAGGACCAACCGGGGGGAGCTATGGCTACACCTTC
TRBJ2-5,NA,TRBV7-9,TRBD1,CASSFSPFRDRQETQYF,TGTGCCAGCAGCTTCTCCCCTTTCCGGGACAGGCAAGAGACCCAGTACTTC
TRBJ2-3,NA,TRBV6-1,NA,CASSDIAGTQYF,TGTGCCAGCAGTGACATCGCGGGTACGCAGTATTTT
TRBJ2-3,few,TRBV7-3,NA,CASSLTGSLGGDTQYF,TGTGCCAGCAGCTTAACGGGCTCCCTAGGAGGGGATACGCAGTATTTT
TRBJ2-7,NA,TRBV2,NA,CASNPSAGFYEQYF,TGTGCCAGCAACCCCTCGGCGGGCTTCTACGAGCAGTACTTC
TRBJ1-1,NA,TRBV5-6,NA,CASSLFGDSNTEAFF,TGTGCCAGCAGCTTATTCGGGGACTCGAACACTGAAGCTTTCTTT
TRBJ2-2,NA,TRBV5-1,TRBD1,CASRGQGETGELFF,TGCGCCAGCCGAGGACAGGGAGAGACCGGGGAGCTGTTTTTT
TRBJ1-2,NA,TRBV9,TRBD1,CASSVAGTGNYGYTF,TGTGCCAGCAGCGTTGCCGGGACAGGGAATTATGGCTACACCTTC
TRBJ2-1,NA,TRBV6-5,TRBD2,CASSSRTSGRAGEQFF,TGTGCCAGCAGTTCCCGGACTAGCGGGAGGGCCGGTGAGCAGTTCTTC
TRBJ1-2,once,TRBV29-1,NA,CSVVASVYGYTF,TGCAGCGTTGTAGCCAGTGTCTATGGCTACACCTTC
TRBJ2-5,NA,TRBV9,NA,CASSVGGGTLRETQYF,TGTGCCAGCAGCGTAGGGGGCGGGACGCTAAGAGAGACCCAGTACTTC
TRBJ1-1,few,TRBV5-1,NA,CASGDLGAYEAFF,TGCGCCAGCGGTGATCTTGGGGCCTACGAAGCTTTCTTT
TRBJ2-3,NA,TRBV4-2,TRBD1,CASRKTGVTDTQYF,TGTGCCAGCAGGAAGACAGGGGTCACAGATACGCAGTATTTT
TRBJ1-6,NA,TRBV2,NA,CASRGRFTYSPLHF,TGTGCCAGCAGGGGGCGCTTCACCTATTCACCCCTCCACTTT
TRBJ1-1,NA,TRBV9,NA,CASSVGGGLVNTEAFF,TGTGCCAGCAGCGTAGGGGGCGGATTAGTTAACACTGAAGCTTTCTTT
TRBJ1-2,NA,TRBV15,TRBD1,CATSRGDRGLHGYTF,TGTGCCACCAGCAGAGGGGACAGGGGTTTACATGGCTACACCTTC
TRBJ2-6,once,TRBV21-1,NA,CASSTASNSGANVLTF,TGTGCCAGCAGTACGGCTAGCAACTCTGGGGCCAACGTCCTGACTTTC
TRBJ1-4,NA,TRBV2,TRBD1,CASRRTGGEKLFF,TGTGCCAGCAGGAGAACAGGGGGTGAAAAACTGTTTTTT
TRBJ2-2,NA,TRBV2,NA,CASSEFGTNTGELFF,TGTGCCAGCAGTGAATTCGGGACAAACACCGGGGAGCTGTTTTTT
TRBJ2-1,NA,TRBV11-3,TRBD2,CASSSLAGAHNEQFF,TGTGCCAGCAGCTCGCTAGCGGGAGCTCACAATGAGCAGTTCTTC
TRBJ2-2,NA,TRBV28,NA,CASSFRGTGELFF,TGTGCCAGCAGTTTTCGGGGCACCGGGGAGCTGTTTTTT
TRBJ1-2,NA,TRBV19,TRBD1,CASSLGTANYGYTF,TGTGCCAGTAGTTTGGGGACAGCTAACTATGGCTACACCTTC
TRBJ2-2,NA,TRBV6-1,NA,CASSELSRTGELFF,TGTGCCAGCAGTGAACTTTCCCGCACCGGGGAGCTGTTTTTT
TRBJ2-2,NA,TRBV15,TRBD2,CATRLASGELFF,TGTGCCACCCGACTAGCTTCTGGGGAGCTGTTTTTT
TRBJ2-2,NA,TRBV4-1,NA,CASSQDRSTGELFF,TGCGCCAGCAGCCAAGATCGGAGCACCGGGGAGCTGTTTTTT
TRBJ1-2,NA,TRBV27,NA,CASSFQGNYGYTF,TGTGCCAGCAGTTTTCAGGGAAACTATGGCTACACCTTC
TRBJ1-1,NA,TRBV6-1,NA,CASSIRTEWTEAFF,TGTGCCAGCAGTATTCGGACAGAGTGGACTGAAGCTTTCTTT
TRBJ2-3,NA,TRBV20-1,NA,CSAPNGGTQYF,TGCAGTGCCCCGAACGGGGGTACGCAGTATTTT
TRBJ1-3,NA,TRBV30,TRBD1,CAWSPGTAGNTIYF,TGTGCCTGGAGTCCCGGGACAGCTGGAAACACCATATATTTT
TRBJ2-7,NA,TRBV5-1,TRBD1,CASGVTGGSYEQYF,TGCGCCAGCGGGGTAACAGGGGGCTCCTACGAGCAGTACTTC
TRBJ1-4,NA,TRBV5-1,TRBD1,CASSLGRGREKLFF,TGCGCCAGCAGCTTGGGCAGGGGGCGTGAAAAACTGTTTTTT
TRBJ1-2,NA,TRBV6-5,TRBD1,CASSRRGPTYGYTF,TGTGCCAGCAGTCGAAGGGGGCCCACCTATGGCTACACCTTC